This entry lists 9 T cell receptor beta chains sequenced from one sample in a study of T cell changes during pregnancy in multiple sclerosis. Some clones are missing from TCRdb's copy, which holds only in-frame ones; the method was immunoSEQ multiplex PCR. The sample consists of around 60,000 clones, just under 95% of them appearing once. Specimen: CD4+ T cells from peripheral blood mononuclear cells, collected before pregnancy. These receptors were collected from a female donor with multiple sclerosis, enrolled in a pregnancy study.

The CDR3 protein is CASSLPGVNYGYTF. The CDR3 DNA follows: TGTGCCAGCAGCTTACCGGGAGTTAACTATGGCTACACCTTC. The chain links TRBV7-2 to TRBJ1-2; no clear D gene. The CDR3 loop spans 14 amino acids. V dropped 2 bases and J dropped 1 base, with 8 bases sitting between them. Germline V lookup: CDR1 SGHTA, CDR2 FQGNSA.

The chain recombines TRBV5-4 with TRBJ2-3; D uncertain. Germline CDR1 is SGHNT and CDR2 is YYREEE (reference sequence). V gave up 3 bases and J gave up 5 bases, with 4 bases separating them. The CDR3 consists of 11 residues. CDR3 region: CASSWQDTQYF. The CDR3 region has the DNA TGTGCCAGCAGCTGGCAAGATACGCAGTATTTT.

The V gene is TRBV2, the J gene TRBJ2-3; TRBD2 matches 8 bases. With 6 bases clipped from V and 6 bases from J, the junction kept 8 bases outside the gene matches. From germline, CDR1 is SNHLY and CDR2 FYNNEI. The CDR3 length is 14 residues. Here the CDR3 reads CASSLGTSVDTQYF. The CDR3, as DNA: TGTGCCAGCAGCCTAGGGACTAGTGTGGATACGCAGTATTTT.

This rearrangement joins TRBV7-2 to TRBJ2-3, with TRBD2 identical over 8 bases. V shed 2 bases and J 4 bases; nucleotides not matched to a gene: 5. This CDR3 has 15 residues. The germline V gene has CDR1 SGHTA and CDR2 FQGNSA. DNA of the CDR3: TGTGCCAGCAGCTTAAGCGGGAGCCGGGCAGATACGCAGTATTTT. Protein sequence: CASSLSGSRADTQYF.

This clone occurred a few times. At one of its ends the junction is not consistent with the germline gene, which may arise from a read error. The chain is built from TRBV7-7 and TRBJ1-1; no reliable D call. The CDR3 extends over 13 amino acids. Germline V gives CDR1 SSHAT, CDR2 FNYEAQ (reference sequence). The CDR3 loop reads CASSLGRGEKAFF. The CDR3 DNA sequence: TGTGCTAGCAGCTTAGGCCGAGGCGAAAAAGCTTTCTTT.

In its sample, this clone was seen once. The chain carries TRBV20-1 and TRBJ2-1; 7 positions match TRBD1. Per germline, CDR1 DFQATT and CDR2 SNEGSKA (reference sequence). With V trimmed by 7 bases and J by 4 bases, 1 base remained unmatched. The length of the CDR3 is 11 residues. CDR3 nucleotides: TGCAGTGGGGACAGATACAATGAGCAGTTCTTC. Translation: CSGDRYNEQFF.

In this sample, this clone turned up once. The J gene is TRBJ2-7, the V gene TRBV12-2; the table assigns TRBD2, which was not confirmed against the DNA. TRBV12-2 counts as a pseudogene. This CDR3 has 11 residues. CDR3 loop: CATSARGEQYF. As DNA, the CDR3 is TGTGCAACCTCGGCCCGGGGCGAGCAGTACTTC.

V usage is TRBV9 and J usage is TRBJ2-5, with a weak D call TRBD1 (6 bases). Trimming took 3 bases from V and 2 from J, leaving 14 bases between them. Germline CDR1 is SGDLS and CDR2 is YYNGEE. The CDR3 is made up of 15 amino acids. The chain's CDR3 is CASSASTGLQETQYF. CDR3 in DNA: TGTGCCAGCAGCGCGAGTACAGGGTTGCAAGAGACCCAGTACTTC.

The chain joins TRBV6-6 to TRBJ2-3, with TRBD2 as a possible D gene (6 bases). V lost 2 bases, J lost 0 bases, and 12 bases lay in between. The CDR3 is made up of 16 amino acids. Germline CDR1 reads MNHNY; CDR2 reads SVGAGI (reference sequence). The CDR3 nucleotides read TGTGCCAGCAGTTACAAGCGGGCTGCTAGCACAGATACGCAGTATTTT. Translating gives CASSYKRAASTDTQYF.